This T cell receptor (beta chain) was captured by sequencing in a study of chemoradiotherapy in HPV16-positive cancers. Findings of the study overall: During treatment, candidate HPV-specific clones and E7-related motifs expanded in tumor.

The germline V gene has CDR1 MNHEY and CDR2 SVGAGI. This CDR3 spans 15 amino acids. With 2 bases removed from V and 7 bases from J, the gap between germline ends came to 12 bases. About this clone itself: Antigen specificity is unknown.

Here immunoSEQ multiplex PCR was the method, and the copy in TCRdb shows in-frame clones only, minus some. In the table there are fewer than 20,000 clones, 79% of which are singletons. This chain links TRBV6-5 with TRBJ1-6, with a tentative D call TRBD1 (6 bases). Specimen collection occurred from a patient who underwent chemoradiotherapy. This sequence originates from a human donor with HPV-associated anogenital cancer. CDR3 bases: TGTGCCAGCAGTTACGCCGGACAGCCAAATTCACCCCTCCACTTT. Translated: CASSYAGQPNSPLHF.